The 27 T cell receptor beta chains given below trace back to one sample, sequenced in a study of neurological immune-mediated disorders. TCRdb called the 5' RACE reads again in MiXCR, with one record for every CDR3 protein. The sample carries roughly 65,000 distinct CDR3 sequences, about 5% recorded once. What was sequenced was PBMCs. The receptors originated from a human donor with multiple sclerosis. The donor label of this sample is uncertain.

This clonotype came up many times. The chain carries TRBV6-6 and TRBJ1-1, with unresolved D. CDR3 size: 11 residues. CDR1 is MNHNY and CDR2 is SVGAGI in the germline V gene (reference sequence). The germline V and J ends were trimmed by 3 bases and 6 bases, with 5 bases remaining between them. The CDR3 here is CASSYYAEAFF. The CDR3 coding sequence is TGTGCCAGCAGTTATTACGCTGAAGCTTTCTTT.

This clonotype has ten or more counts. This chain uses TRBV10-3 with TRBJ2-2; 7 bases are a match to TRBD1. Germline CDR1 ENHRY, CDR2 SYGVKD. The CDR3 has 15 amino acids. Germline trimming cut 10 bases from V and 4 bases from J; bases unmatched to any gene: 12. CDR3: CATEAGGRGTGELFF. CDR3 DNA: TGTGCCACAGAAGCAGGGGGTCGAGGCACCGGGGAGCTGTTTTTT.

At least ten counts were recorded for this clonotype. The chain links TRBV7-9 to TRBJ2-1; either TRBD1 or TRBD2 may supply D (5 bases each). Trimming cost V 5 bases and J 2 bases, with 7 bases left between them. Germline CDR1 is SEHNR and CDR2 is FQNEAQ (reference sequence). This CDR3 spans 13 amino acids. CDR3 DNA: TGTGCCAGCAGCCGAGGGGCCTACAATGAGCAGTTCTTC. Residues: CASSRGAYNEQFF.

At least ten counts were recorded for this clonotype. The chain employs TRBV18 and TRBJ1-1; D possibly corresponds to TRBD1 (5 bases). The germline gives CDR1 KGHSH, CDR2 LQKENI. V dropped 2 bases and J dropped 5 bases, with 12 bases sitting between them. The CDR3 is 14 residues long. The CDR3 nucleotides read TGTGCCAGCTCACCAACCGGGGGGGAAACTGAAGCTTTCTTT. Protein: CASSPTGGETEAFF. The full variable domain, rest sourced from reference TRBV18 and TRBJ1-1, is NAGVMQNPRHLVRRRGQEARLRCSPMKGHSHVYWYRQLPEEGLKFMVYLQKENIIDESGMPKERFSAEFPKEGPSILRIQQVVRGDSAAYFCASSPTGGETEAFFGQGTRLTVV.

This clonotype showed up many times. CDR3 in DNA: TGCAGTGCTAATGAGGGGGACAGATACTACGAGCAGTACTTC. Translation: CSANEGDRYYEQYF. V is TRBV20-1 and J is TRBJ2-7; 7 nucleotides align to TRBD1. Germline values: CDR1 DFQATT, CDR2 SNEGSKA (reference sequence). V lost 4 bases, J lost 3 bases, and 9 bases stayed unmatched. The CDR3 length is 14 residues.

In its sample, this clonotype was seen many times. V and J are TRBV7-3 and TRBJ2-3; D possibly corresponds to TRBD1 (6 bases). V dropped 2 bases and J dropped 0 bases, with 6 bases sitting between them. This CDR3 contains 14 residues. Germline V lookup: CDR1 SGHTA, CDR2 FQGTGA. The CDR3 is CASSLDRSTDTQYF. The DNA for the CDR3 is TGTGCCAGCAGCTTAGACAGGAGCACAGATACGCAGTATTTT. Using reference TRBV7-3 and TRBJ2-3 for the parts outside the CDR3, the full variable domain is GAGVSQTPSNKVTEKGKYVELRCDPISGHTALYWYRQSLGQGPEFLIYFQGTGAADDSGLPNDRFFAVRPEGSVSTLKIQRTERGDSAVYLCASSLDRSTDTQYFGPGTRLTVL.

This clonotype was seen many times. The chain has TRBV2 and TRBJ1-6; 7 nucleotides align to TRBD1. The CDR3 consists of 15 residues. Trimming took 4 bases from V and 10 from J; bases not matched to a gene: 10. Per germline, CDR1 SNHLY and CDR2 FYNNEI. The CDR3 sequence is CASSGGGTVASPLHF. The DNA of the CDR3 is TGTGCCAGCAGTGGGGGGGGGACAGTTGCGTCACCCCTCCACTTT. Complete variable domain (other parts from reference TRBV2 and TRBJ1-6): EPEVTQTPSHQVTQMGQEVILRCVPISNHLYFYWYRQILGQKVEFLVSFYNNEISEKSEIFDDQFSVERPDGSNFTLKIRSTKLEDSAMYFCASSGGGTVASPLHFGNGTRLTVT.

In this sample, this clonotype turned up many times. The chain joins TRBV29-1 to TRBJ1-1, with unresolved D. The CDR3 is made up of 13 amino acids. The germline V gene has CDR1 SQVTM and CDR2 ANQGSEA. The V gene lost 3 bases and the J gene lost 4 bases, with 12 bases spanning the gap. The CDR3 DNA follows: TGCAGCGTTGAGGCTGGCTCGGGCACTGAAGCTTTCTTT. Translation: CSVEAGSGTEAFF.

Many counts were recorded for this clonotype. The chain is built from TRBV10-3 and TRBJ1-1; D uncertain. Trimming pared 6 bases from V and 4 bases from J, leaving 9 bases between. This CDR3 comprises 12 residues. Germline values: CDR1 ENHRY, CDR2 SYGVKD. Here the CDR3 reads CAIRGVGTEAFF. The DNA for the CDR3 is TGTGCCATCAGGGGAGTAGGCACTGAAGCTTTCTTT.

This clonotype was counted many times. This chain uses TRBV5-1 with TRBJ1-1, with TRBD1 matching over 7 bases. The CDR3 contains 15 residues. The V segment lost 3 bases and the J segment 2 bases; nucleotides outside the gene matches: 7. Germline V gene sequence: CDR1 SGHRS, CDR2 YFSETQ. In DNA form, the CDR3 reads TGCGCCAGCAGCTGGGGACAGCTTGTAAACACTGAAGCTTTCTTT. It is translated as CASSWGQLVNTEAFF.

In its sample, this clonotype was seen many times. The chain carries TRBV5-6 and TRBJ1-5; perhaps TRBD1 as D (6 bases). The CDR3 is made up of 16 amino acids. The V gene's germline CDR1 is SGHDT and CDR2 YYEEEE. The germline V and J ends were trimmed by 3 bases and 0 bases, with 13 bases remaining between them. The CDR3 DNA reads as TGTGCCAGCAGCTCCCGGACAGTCTATAGCAATCAGCCCCAGCATTTT. Translation gives CASSSRTVYSNQPQHF.

This clonotype appeared many times. The chain uses TRBV29-1 and TRBJ2-5; 7 bases are a match to TRBD1. There are 14 residues in the CDR3. Trimming at V came to 4 bases and at J to 2 bases, leaving 7 bases not matched to a gene. Germline CDR1 and CDR2: SQVTM and ANQGSEA. The CDR3 spells CSVVRGTVQETQYF. The DNA of the CDR3 is TGCAGCGTTGTTAGGGGGACAGTTCAAGAGACCCAGTACTTC.

This clonotype was recorded many times. The chain carries TRBV5-1 and TRBJ1-5, with TRBD1 identical over 9 bases. The V gene end was trimmed by 0 bases and the J gene end by 7 bases; junction bases not matched to a gene: 5. This CDR3 spans 15 amino acids. Germline V gene sequence: CDR1 SGHRS, CDR2 YFSETQ. The CDR3 loop reads CASSLGQGEGQPQHF. The CDR3 nucleotides read TGCGCCAGCAGCTTGGGACAGGGGGAGGGCCAGCCCCAGCATTTT.

At least ten counts were recorded for this clonotype. The chain joins TRBV7-8 to TRBJ1-1; possibly TRBD1 for D (5 bases). The CDR3 spans 15 residues. Deletions cut 0 bases from V and 3 bases from J, with 11 bases between. CDR1 is SGHVS and CDR2 is FQNEAQ in the germline V gene. The CDR3 loop is CASSLASGIDTEAFF. The CDR3 region has the DNA TGTGCCAGCAGCTTAGCGTCAGGGATTGACACTGAAGCTTTCTTT.

This clonotype has a count of ten or more. This chain joins TRBV20-1 and TRBJ2-6, with unresolved D. The CDR3 has 13 residues. The ends were cut back, 2 bases at V and 4 bases at J, with 6 bases in the middle. Germline CDR1 DFQATT, CDR2 SNEGSKA (reference sequence). The CDR3 nucleotides read TGCAGTGCTAGATCTCCCGGGGCCAACGTCCTGACTTTC. Translated: CSARSPGANVLTF.

This clonotype was seen repeatedly, ten times or more. The CDR3 loop is CSVVKGGTEAFF. The CDR3 region has the DNA TGCAGCGTTGTTAAGGGGGGCACTGAAGCTTTCTTT. This chain links TRBV29-1 with TRBJ1-1; a possible D gene is TRBD1 (6 bases). Trimming removed 4 bases at V and 4 bases at J, with 10 bases between. The CDR3 has 12 residues. The germline gives CDR1 SQVTM, CDR2 ANQGSEA.

This clonotype was recorded at least ten times. This chain connects TRBV12-3 or TRBV12-4 to TRBJ1-5; D not certain. V was cut by 5 bases and J by 8 bases, with 13 bases left in between. The CDR3 covers 13 residues. The CDR3 here is CASSPGPAKPQHF. The CDR3 coding sequence is TGTGCCAGCAGTCCCGGGCCCGCTAAGCCCCAGCATTTT.

This rearrangement joins TRBV18 to TRBJ2-5; the D is unclear. Per the germline V gene, CDR1 is KGHSH and CDR2 is LQKENI. The CDR3 length is 14 residues. Between the trimmed V and J ends, which lost 0 bases and 3 bases, there was a span of 8 bases. In nucleotides, the CDR3 is TGTGCCAGCTCACCACCGCCGGCTAAAGAGACCCAGTACTTC. Translation gives CASSPPPAKETQYF.

This clonotype was found many times. The chain uses TRBV9 and TRBJ2-3, with D possibly TRBD2 on 5 matching bases. This CDR3 region has 13 residues. The germline V and J ends were trimmed by 2 bases and 5 bases, with 9 bases remaining between them. Germline V lookup: CDR1 SGDLS, CDR2 YYNGEE. CDR3 sequence reads: CASSVRTGDTQYF. The CDR3 coding sequence is TGTGCCAGCAGCGTCAGGACTGGAGATACGCAGTATTTT.

On this clonotype itself: A much larger clone differs by one base, so this may be a read error. CDR3 nucleotides: TGTGCCATCAATGAATCGCGCACAGATACGCAGTATTTT. Residues: CAINESRTDTQYF. V and J are TRBV10-3 and TRBJ2-3; D is unclear. The CDR3 has 13 amino acids. Per the germline V gene, CDR1 is ENHRY and CDR2 is SYGVKD. Trimming left V 7 bases short and J 1 base short, with 9 bases between.

This clonotype was counted at least ten times. Germline and junction disagree at one end, which may indicate a read error. The rearrangement uses TRBV3-1 and TRBJ1-1; D call uncertain. Germline loops: CDR1 LGHDT, CDR2 YNNKEL (reference sequence). There are 15 residues in the CDR3. CDR3 protein: CANSQGGGWDTEAFF. As DNA, the CDR3 is TGTGCCAACAGCCAAGGAGGAGGGTGGGACACTGAAGCTTTCTTT.

This clonotype was observed many times. The genes are TRBV5-1 and TRBJ2-5, with TRBD1 identical over 9 bases. This CDR3 has 15 amino acids. CDR1 and CDR2 from the germline V gene are SGHRS and YFSETQ. The junction had 6 bases not matched to a gene; V was cut back by 4 bases and J by 2 bases. CDR3 residues: CASSALTGGQETQYF. The CDR3 DNA reads as TGCGCCAGCAGCGCTCTGACAGGGGGACAAGAGACCCAGTACTTC.

The table lists this clonotype with many counts. The chain recombines TRBV12-3 or TRBV12-4 with TRBJ1-6, with D possibly TRBD1 on 6 matching bases. The CDR3 runs 14 residues. The germline V and J ends were trimmed by 3 bases and 9 bases, with 12 bases remaining between them. In DNA form, the CDR3 reads TGTGCCAGCAGTTTGGGGCCAGGGGTTTCACCCCTCCACTTT. It specifies CASSLGPGVSPLHF.

In its sample, this clonotype was seen many times. This chain links TRBV7-9 with TRBJ2-5, with TRBD2 matching 7 bases. Germline CDR1 and CDR2: SEHNR and FQNEAQ (reference sequence). Germline trimming cut 6 bases from V and 4 bases from J; bases unmatched to any gene: 14. The CDR3 has 16 amino acids. This CDR3 reads CASSLSGGGWGETQYF. The DNA for the CDR3 is TGTGCCAGCAGTCTATCTGGCGGGGGATGGGGAGAGACCCAGTACTTC.

This clonotype was counted many times. The J gene is TRBJ1-2, the V gene TRBV29-1, with unresolved D. V was shortened by 5 bases and J by 8 bases, with 12 bases between the two germline ends. The CDR3 is 11 residues long. Germline V gene data show CDR1 as SQVTM and CDR2 as ANQGSEA. The CDR3 spells CSVHTGGGYTF. CDR3 DNA sequence: TGCAGCGTTCACACGGGTGGCGGCTACACCTTC.

This clonotype was seen repeatedly, ten times or more. The chain couples TRBV20-1 to TRBJ2-3; possibly TRBD2 for D (5 bases). The germline V gene encodes CDR1 DFQATT and CDR2 SNEGSKA (reference sequence). Trimming pared 5 bases from V and 5 bases from J, leaving 17 bases between. The CDR3 totals 14 residues. The CDR3 here is CSALGPAVKDTQYF. The CDR3 DNA reads TGCAGTGCTTTGGGCCCAGCGGTTAAAGATACGCAGTATTTT.

This clonotype occurred many times. The rearrangement uses TRBV5-1 and TRBJ2-7; D may be TRBD1 (6 bases). V dropped 4 bases and J dropped 6 bases, with 17 bases sitting between them. Germline loops: CDR1 SGHRS, CDR2 YFSETQ. CDR3 length: 14 amino acids. CDR3 loop: CASSEDNSGAEQYF. CDR3 DNA sequence: TGCGCCAGCAGCGAGGACAACTCAGGGGCCGAGCAGTACTTC.